The text below deals with one TCR beta chain. The antigen is not known. This specimen belongs to a study of blood T cells in healthy people across ages. Germline V lookup: CDR1 MNHNS, CDR2 SASEGT. V shed 2 bases and J 1 base; nucleotides not matched to a gene: 3. This CDR3 region has 17 residues. It was with a sample-barcoded 5' primer and a J-beta primer mix that a second PCR of about 6 to 12 cycles was run. One entry per CDR3 protein results from TCRdb running MiXCR on the 5' RACE reads. The table records about 1.1 million distinct CDR3 sequences, less than 45% of them present only once. Study-level findings and limits: Estimates based on one million T cells were treated as lower bounds. Naive T cell percentage by flow cytometry tracked strongly with beta diversity.

Ten milliliters of peripheral blood were drawn from each donor. Per sample, a minimum of 6 million PBMCs were isolated. The chain links TRBV6-1 to TRBJ2-3, with TRBD2 matching 13 bases. The sequence was obtained from a man younger than 30 in good health. Input material: blood. In DNA form, the CDR3 reads TGTGCCAGCAGTGAACGACTAGCGGGGGGCGGCACAGATACGCAGTATTTT. Translated, it gives CASSERLAGGGTDTQYF.